These 19 T cell receptor beta chains were all obtained from the same sample, sequenced in a study of cytomegalovirus exposure and HLA in healthy donors. Researchers ran the PCR with 60 Vbeta and 13 Jbeta primers. Sequencing was performed with immunoSEQ multiplex PCR; in TCRdb, only in-frame clones are kept and a portion is missing. The table records about 140,000 clones, roughly 73% of them present only once. Material for sequencing was PBMCs. These receptors originate from a man aged 35-49 years in good health and CMV-seronegative.

This clone has just a few counts. This chain connects TRBV5-4 to TRBJ2-6; unclear D gene. Germline CDR1 and CDR2: SGHNT and YYREEE (reference sequence). The CDR3 is made up of 14 amino acids. V shed 6 bases and J shed 0 bases, with 7 bases lying between them. The CDR3 coding sequence is TGTGCCAGCACGTGGCTCTCTGGGGCCAACGTCCTGACTTTC. Amino acids: CASTWLSGANVLTF.

This clone was detected only a few times. This chain links TRBV2 with TRBJ2-7; 8 nucleotides agree with TRBD1. CDR1 and CDR2 from the germline V gene are SNHLY and FYNNEI. J lost 3 bases, V lost 6 bases, and 13 bases had no gene match. The CDR3 is 16 residues long. CDR3 in DNA: TGTGCCAGCAGGGACTTGGACAGGGTCCAAAACTACGAGCAGTACTTC. Translated, it gives CASRDLDRVQNYEQYF.

This clone has just one count. The J gene is TRBJ2-7, the V gene TRBV27; 8 nucleotides match TRBD1. The junction had 9 bases not matched to a gene; V was cut back by 3 bases and J by 5 bases. Germline V gene data show CDR1 as MNHEY and CDR2 as SMNVEV (reference sequence). The CDR3 runs 15 residues. The DNA of the CDR3 is TGTGCCAGCAGTTTGTCCCCGACAGGGGCGGACGAGCAGTACTTC. Translated, it gives CASSLSPTGADEQYF.

The chain carries TRBV19 and TRBJ1-3, with D hard to call. The CDR3 length is 16 residues. CDR1 and CDR2 (germline): LNHDA, SQIVND (reference sequence). The ends were cut back, 7 bases at V and 1 base at J, with 17 bases in the middle. The CDR3 region is CASIRGYMESGNTIYF. CDR3 nucleotides: TGTGCCAGTATCCGGGGATACATGGAGTCTGGAAACACCATATATTTT.

This chain links TRBV28 with TRBJ1-2; unclear D gene. Trimming pared 5 bases from V and 3 bases from J, leaving 13 bases between. This CDR3 is built from 14 residues. Germline CDR1 and CDR2: MDHEN and SYDVKM. CDR3: CASSAGRAYYGYTF. CDR3 DNA: TGTGCCAGCAGTGCCGGGAGAGCCTACTATGGCTACACCTTC.

This clone was detected only a few times. V is TRBV6-6 and J is TRBJ1-3; D is unclear. The CDR3 is made up of 14 amino acids. V lost 6 bases and J 0 bases, leaving 9 bases between the germline ends. In germline, CDR1 is MNHNY, CDR2 SVGAGI (reference sequence). The CDR3 sequence: CASSPGFSGNTIYF. In DNA form, the CDR3 reads TGTGCCAGCAGCCCGGGATTCTCTGGAAACACCATATATTTT.

The V and J genes are TRBV7-7 and TRBJ1-4; no firm D call. V lost 3 bases and J 0 bases, leaving 5 bases between the germline ends. The germline gives CDR1 SSHAT, CDR2 FNYEAQ (reference sequence). The CDR3 runs to 14 residues. CDR3 amino acids: CASSFVTTNEKLFF. CDR3 sequence (DNA): TGTGCCAGCAGCTTTGTAACAACTAATGAAAAACTGTTTTTT. Complete variable domain (other parts from reference TRBV7-7 and TRBJ1-4): GAGVSQSPRYKVTKRGQDVTLRCDPISSHATLYWYQQALGQGPEFLTYFNYEAQPDKSGLPSDRFSAERPEGSISTLTIQRTEQRDSAMYRCASSFVTTNEKLFFGSGTQLSVL.

As to this clone: One junction end does not reproduce the germline sequence, and a read error may be involved. The DNA for the CDR3 is TGCGCCAGCAGCTTGTTGCCATCTAATGAGAAACTGTTTTTT. It specifies CASSLLPSNEKLFF. The genes are TRBV5-1 and TRBJ1-4; D uncertain. This CDR3 is 14 amino acids long. CDR1 is SGHRS, CDR2 YFSETQ, per germline.

The chain recombines TRBV2 with TRBJ1-1; 8 bases fit TRBD1. V dropped 6 bases and J dropped 7; count of bases not matched to a gene: 4. This CDR3 region has 12 residues. The germline V gene has CDR1 SNHLY and CDR2 FYNNEI. The CDR3 DNA sequence: TGTGCCAGCAGAGACGACAGGGGTGAAGCTTTCTTT. Its translation: CASRDDRGEAFF.

This clone was picked up one time. The chain joins TRBV7-2 to TRBJ2-7; no clear D. Germline V gene sequence: CDR1 SGHTA, CDR2 FQGNSA. Trimming removed 2 bases from V and 7 bases from J, with 12 bases in between. CDR3 size: 13 residues. DNA for the CDR3: TGTGCCAGCAGCTTAAACGCGGCCTGGGAGCAGTACTTC. This translates into CASSLNAAWEQYF.

The chain uses TRBV19 and TRBJ1-1, with D perhaps TRBD1 (5 bases). The V gene lost 6 bases and the J gene lost 3 bases, with 8 bases spanning the gap. The length of the CDR3 is 12 residues. Germline values: CDR1 LNHDA, CDR2 SQIVND (reference sequence). CDR3 in amino acids: CASSPTDTEAFF. In DNA form, the CDR3 reads TGTGCCAGTAGCCCGACAGACACTGAAGCTTTCTTT.

The V and J genes are TRBV28 and TRBJ1-2, with a possible D match to TRBD1 (6 bases). Trimming cost V 7 bases and J 2 bases, with 11 bases left between them. This CDR3 comprises 13 residues. CDR1 and CDR2 (germline): MDHEN, SYDVKM. CDR3 coding DNA: TGTGCCAGCACCCAGACAGGAAACTATGGCTACACCTTC. It is translated as CASTQTGNYGYTF.

The chain recombines TRBV6-5 with TRBJ2-7; 9 bases match TRBD1. Per germline, CDR1 MNHEY and CDR2 SVGAGI. V dropped 7 bases and J dropped 7; count of bases not matched to a gene: 5. The CDR3 totals 12 residues. The CDR3 reads CASKTGGVEQYF. DNA for the CDR3: TGTGCCAGCAAGACAGGGGGTGTGGAGCAGTACTTC.

The sample holds a few counts of this clone. The chain couples TRBV10-1 to TRBJ1-5; maybe TRBD1 (6 bases). This CDR3 is built from 15 residues. Germline CDR1 and CDR2: WNHNN and SYGVQD (reference sequence). V was shortened by 5 bases and J by 0 bases, with 11 bases between the two germline ends. Written as DNA, the CDR3 is TGCGCCAGCAGTCAGGGGCCGGATAGCAATCAGCCCCAGCATTTT. Protein product: CASSQGPDSNQPQHF.

The V and J genes are TRBV6-5 and TRBJ1-1; D call uncertain. Trimming pared 2 bases from V and 2 bases from J, leaving 15 bases between. Germline V gene sequence: CDR1 MNHEY, CDR2 SVGAGI. The CDR3 loop spans 16 amino acids. The CDR3 loop is CASSYGLVSVNTEAFF. CDR3 in DNA: TGTGCCAGCAGTTACGGCCTGGTCAGCGTTAACACTGAAGCTTTCTTT.

This chain connects TRBV18 to TRBJ1-1; maybe TRBD1 (5 bases). V was shortened by 5 bases and J by 8 bases, with 18 bases between the two germline ends. This CDR3 is built from 14 residues. The germline V gene encodes CDR1 KGHSH and CDR2 LQKENI. The CDR3 DNA is TGTGCCAGCTCAATAATCGGGCAGACAGACGAAGCTTTCTTT. Translating gives CASSIIGQTDEAFF.

This clone has just one count. The rearrangement uses TRBV19 and TRBJ2-5; 7 positions match TRBD2. Per germline, CDR1 LNHDA and CDR2 SQIVND (reference sequence). Germline trimming cut 2 bases from V and 11 bases from J; bases unmatched to any gene: 5. CDR3 length equals 12 residues. Here the CDR3 DNA reads TGTGCCAGTAGTATAATGGGAGGGGAGCAGTACTTC. Residues: CASSIMGGEQYF. The full variable domain, completed using reference TRBV19 and TRBJ2-5, is DGGITQSPKYLFRKEGQNVTLSCEQNLNHDAMYWYRQDPGQGLRLIYYSQIVNDFQKGDIAEGYSVSREKKESFPLTVTSAQKNPTAFYLCASSIMGGEQYFGPGTRLLVL.

This clone was detected only a few times. The same CDR3 is also encoded by other DNA sequences in this sample. This chain links TRBV5-1 with TRBJ2-3, with 15 bases identical to TRBD2. V shed 4 bases and J 2 bases; nucleotides not matched to a gene: 5. CDR1 is SGHRS, CDR2 YFSETQ, per germline. This CDR3 has 17 residues. As DNA, the CDR3 is TGCGCCAGCAGCCCCGGGACTAGCGGGGGGCTCACAGATACGCAGTATTTT. Translation gives CASSPGTSGGLTDTQYF.

CDR3 region: CASSLPGQTYEQYF. The CDR3 coding sequence is TGTGCCAGCAGCCTCCCGGGACAGACCTACGAGCAGTACTTC. The chain carries TRBV13 and TRBJ2-7; 7 bases are shared with TRBD1. Germline V gene lookup returns CDR1 PRHDT and CDR2 FYEKMQ (reference sequence). The V gene end was trimmed by 5 bases and the J gene end by 2 bases; junction bases not matched to a gene: 6. The CDR3 extends over 14 amino acids.